The sequence of this T cell receptor (beta chain) was determined in a study of spatial heterogeneity in lung cancer. Study details: Detected beta-chain sequences consistently exceeded alpha-chain sequences.

Regarding time point: sample taken at primary tumor resection. Patients with untreated early-stage non-small cell lung cancer, numbering some 68, were the donors. Whole RNA, which was extracted from tumor, nontumor lung tissue or frozen PBMC, was sequenced without any cell sorting. This clonotype was seen many times. The germline V and J ends were trimmed by 2 bases and 0 bases, with 8 bases remaining between them. This CDR3 has 14 residues. Germline CDR1 reads SGHRS; CDR2 reads YFSETQ. A distinct unique molecular identifier was carried by each TCR cDNA molecule. TCRdb itself ran the 5' RACE reads through MiXCR, one entry per CDR3 protein. The sample holds about 8,000 distinct CDR3 sequences, about 14% seen once.

The source of this sequence is a male donor with early-stage non-small cell lung cancer. This chain joins TRBV5-1 and TRBJ1-1; D ambiguous. The sequences come from normal lung tissue next to the tumor, collected at surgery. CDR3 DNA sequence: TGCGCCAGCAGCTTTAAGGATATGAACACTGAAGCTTTCTTT. It is translated as CASSFKDMNTEAFF.